These T cell receptor beta chains were read from a single sample in a study of blood T cell repertoires in COVID-19. Sequencing used immunoSEQ multiplex PCR; TCRdb keeps in-frame clones, though not all of them. The sample lists 150,000 to 200,000 clones, 75% to 90% occurring once. The sequencing input was peripheral blood. The receptor source for this set is a human donor in a cohort sampled during active COVID-19. Both conserved end residues are trimmed from each CDR3. The size field is filled for only some rows; it gives once, few, many or a size class.

V | size | CDR3
TRBV2 | NA | ASSESRGYT
TRBV7-3 | NA | ASSLTGRNDEQF
TRBV20-1 | few | SASQEAGYGYT
TRBV10-2 | NA | ASSEQGYEQY
TRBV24-1 | NA | ATSVGGRAGVSTDTQY
TRBV24-1 | NA | ATEGDRDSANYGYT
TRBV12-3/TRBV12-4 | NA | ASSWTGNQPQH
TRBV23-1 | NA | ASKAPVSRTDTQY
TRBV20-1 | NA | SASKSSTDTQY
TRBV11-1 | NA | ASSLLVAYEQY
TRBV4-3 | few | ASSQDTGGSGYT
TRBV5-1 | NA | ASSHSSGRLPGEY
TRBV7-9 | NA | ASSPGGSFNYGYT
TRBV9 | once | ASSQRGVDEQF
TRBV6-1 | NA | ASSEAHSGRYYGYT
TRBV30 | NA | AWSVSAAGELF
TRBV18 | NA | ASSPQGTVGAAKNIQY
TRBV6-5 | NA | ASSYGGQQTNSPLH
TRBV18 | NA | ASSPARAAGANVLT
TRBV7-2 | NA | ASSWSGTGASEQY
TRBV12-5 | once | ASGFTWDSGSGNTIY
TRBV9 | NA | ASSVAAGARDTQY
TRBV7-2 | NA | ASSFRETQY
TRBV6-6 | few | ASSSGTRKEETQY
TRBV23-1 | NA | ASSQSGGVLNTGELF
TRBV2 | NA | ASSSVSATDTQY
TRBV7-9 | NA | ASTRDSLSGNTIY
TRBV9 | NA | ASSGQGTKETQY
TRBV21-1 | NA | ASSLAGTASYEQY
TRBV6-5 | NA | ASSERDSQY
TRBV7-2 | NA | ASGSGGRETQY
TRBV7-2 | NA | ASSLGVGATTEAF
TRBV10-1 | NA | ASSAPGQRRNEQF
TRBV2 | NA | ASSETLAGANEQF
TRBV4-3 | NA | ASSQVSRGYEQY
TRBV6-6 | few | ASSWSRENSPLH
TRBV14 | NA | ASSQVQGTYGYT
TRBV29-1 | NA | SVDGRDSGNTIY
TRBV7-2 | few | ASGLAGEASDTQY
TRBV5-4 | few | ASSLGGSPMNTEAF
TRBV21-1 | NA | ASRAGGRLDEQY
TRBV9 | once | ASSVEVGAGVFGEQF
TRBV11-3 | few | ASSSGQTFTDTQY
TRBV11-2 | NA | ASSPGPGGYEQY
TRBV4-3 | NA | ASSQDNIITEAF
TRBV2 | once | ASTRDKRTEAF
TRBV30 | once | AWSPTGTASNQPQH
TRBV6-2/TRBV6-3 | NA | ASSYSSSGLSYEQY
TRBV7-8 | NA | ASSPIRLAGMGNEQF
TRBV5-4 | NA | ASSSSYRGSAEAF
TRBV5-4 | NA | ASSFGGGRGANVLT